The entry that follows covers one T cell receptor (beta chain) sequence. What it recognizes is unknown. The sample is drawn from a study of cytomegalovirus exposure and HLA in healthy donors. Study-wide results and caveats: Evidence from a later analysis indicated that most CMV-associated TCR beta chains looked HLA-restricted. Immune exposure information comprised only CMV serostatus. Later on, a genetic analysis was performed. It linked a missense variant in DCLRE1C with V- and J-gene trimming of TCR beta.

Primers for the PCR totalled 60 Vbeta and 13 Jbeta. Assay: immunoSEQ multiplex PCR; the TCRdb copy retains only in-frame clones and omits some. The sample has about 220,000 clones, roughly 87% seen once; the top ten hold roughly 5.5%. The germline V gene has CDR1 MGHRA and CDR2 YSYEKL. The ends were cut back, 4 bases at V and 5 bases at J, with 14 bases in the middle. This CDR3 comprises 14 residues. What was sequenced was PBMCs. This clonotype was obtained from a man in his forties or fifties in good health and CMV-seropositive. The chain recombines TRBV4-1 with TRBJ2-5; a possible D gene is TRBD2 (6 bases). The CDR3, as DNA: TGCGCCAGCAGCCCCAAGGACTATTGGGAGACCCAGTACTTC. It encodes CASSPKDYWETQYF.